The clone carrying this TCR beta chain was seen once. Its target is unknown. These data come from a study of T cells in Graves' hyperthyroidism and ophthalmopathy. Findings of the study overall: From stable hyperthyroidism, ophthalmopathy was separated by a 13 V-J model.

V dropped 4 bases and J dropped 4 bases, with 14 bases sitting between them. Germline lookup yields CDR1 MNHEY and CDR2 SMNVEV (reference sequence). CDR3 size: 15 residues. The source material, RNA transcripts, was used to amplify TCR beta CDR3 regions. TCR CDR3 regions were first amplified by RT-PCR with HTBI primers. One entry per CDR3 protein results from TCRdb running MiXCR on the multiplex PCR reads. The table records hundreds of thousands of distinct CDR3 sequences, about 14% of them present only once. Sequencing used blood. The chain uses TRBV27 and TRBJ1-5; no clear D. The receptor was isolated from a woman aged 25 to 45 with Graves' hyperthyroidism. In DNA, the CDR3 is TGTGCCAGCAGTTCTGGACGGGGTTGGAATCAGCCCCAGCATTTT. The encoded protein is CASSSGRGWNQPQHF.